This TCR beta chain came from a study of OX40 agonist ivuxolimab in advanced cancers. The sample holds one count of this clone. Profiled with immunoSEQ multiplex PCR; TCRdb holds only in-frame clones, not every one. The data contain nearly 45,000 clones, roughly 82% of them singletons. Trimming removed 2 bases from V and 5 bases from J, with 12 bases in between. Germline assignment: CDR1 SGHNT and CDR2 YENEEA. The CDR3 has 14 residues. The chain recombines TRBV11-3 with TRBJ2-5; D is possibly TRBD1 (6 bases). The source was CD4+ or CD8+ T cells sorted from blood, collected in a trial of the OX40 agonist ivuxolimab. This TCR was sampled from an adult with an advanced solid tumor such as melanoma, head and neck, liver or kidney cancer. In DNA, the CDR3 is TGTGCCAGCAGCTTACAGGGGCAGAGGGAGACCCAGTACTTC. It is translated as CASSLQGQRETQYF.